The 32 T cell receptor beta chains listed next were all sequenced from one sample in a study of T cells in Graves' hyperthyroidism and ophthalmopathy. Using RNA transcripts as the source, TCR beta CDR3 regions were amplified. The TCR CDR3 was amplified in a first-round RT-PCR using the HTBI primer set. MiXCR, applied by TCRdb to the multiplex PCR reads, yields one record per CDR3 protein. Of 300,000 to 400,000 distinct CDR3 sequences listed, around a sixth are singletons. Sequenced sample: blood. These receptors were collected from a woman between 45 and 65 years old with Graves' hyperthyroidism.

This clonotype was counted between two and nine times. Sequence at one end of the junction differs from germline and may be a read error. The CDR3 DNA sequence: TGTGCCGGCAGCTTAGCTGGTTCACCCCTCCACTTT. Its protein product is CAGSLAGSPLHF. The rearrangement joins TRBV7-2 to TRBJ1-6; D gene ambiguous. Germline V lookup: CDR1 SGHTA, CDR2 FQGNSA. The CDR3 length is 12 residues.

The sample holds many counts of this clonotype. The chain links TRBV28 to TRBJ1-5, with unresolved D. CDR1 and CDR2 (germline): MDHEN, SYDVKM. Trimming removed 7 bases from V and 7 bases from J, with 14 bases in between. The CDR3 length is 13 residues. CDR3 residues: CASTHPSGQPQHF. CDR3 coding DNA: TGTGCCAGCACCCATCCCAGCGGACAGCCCCAGCATTTT.

Only a few counts were recorded for this clonotype. This chain uses TRBV18 with TRBJ1-6; TRBD1 agrees at 8 bases. Germline loops: CDR1 KGHSH, CDR2 LQKENI. The CDR3 is 15 residues long. V lost 6 bases, J lost 8 bases, and 9 bases stayed unmatched. The CDR3 loop reads CASSSDRGWDSPLHF. The CDR3 nucleotides read TGTGCCAGCTCCTCCGACAGGGGCTGGGATTCACCCCTCCACTTT.

This clonotype has only a few counts. The gene calls are TRBV6-1 and TRBJ2-1; 9 bases align to TRBD2. This CDR3 region has 15 residues. V trimming: 5 bases; J trimming: 8 bases; junction bases outside the gene matches: 10. In germline, CDR1 is MNHNS, CDR2 SASEGT. CDR3 in DNA: TGTGCCAGCAGTCCTCCGGGACTAGCATCGGATGAGCAGTTCTTC. The encoded protein is CASSPPGLASDEQFF.

This clonotype was observed a handful of times. This chain connects TRBV6-1 to TRBJ2-2; 10 bases map to TRBD1. Germline values: CDR1 MNHNS, CDR2 SASEGT. The CDR3 sequence is 14 residues long. V lost 6 bases to trimming and J lost 6 bases; unmatched junction nucleotides: 4. The CDR3 loop is CASRATGGSGELFF. The CDR3 region has the DNA TGTGCCAGCAGAGCGACAGGGGGCTCCGGGGAGCTGTTTTTT.

This clonotype has only a few counts. The chain links TRBV3-1 to TRBJ2-5; D might be TRBD1 or TRBD2, each matching 5 bases. Germline V lookup: CDR1 LGHDT, CDR2 YNNKEL (reference sequence). The CDR3 runs 13 residues. V was cut by 4 bases and J by 2 bases, with 8 bases left in between. The CDR3, as DNA: TGTGCCAGCAGCCGAGAGGGGCAAGAGACCCAGTACTTC. Amino acid sequence: CASSREGQETQYF.

This clonotype was seen a handful of times. J is TRBJ2-7 and V is TRBV6-1; possibly TRBD1 for D (5 bases). V was trimmed by 8 bases and J by 7 bases, leaving 9 bases between them. This CDR3 has 10 residues. Germline V gives CDR1 MNHNS, CDR2 SASEGT. The CDR3 region is CASDKGEQYV. CDR3 DNA: TGTGCCAGCGATAAGGGGGAGCAGTACGTC.

This clonotype showed up just a few times. For the CDR3, the DNA is TGTGCCAGCAGTTTAGAATCGGTCGAAGGTAACACCGGGGAGCTGTTTTTT. This translates into CASSLESVEGNTGELFF. The V call is TRBV27, the J call TRBJ2-2; D unclear. This CDR3 spans 17 amino acids. Trimming removed 2 bases at V and 2 bases at J, with 15 bases between. Germline CDR1 is MNHEY and CDR2 is SMNVEV (reference sequence).

This clonotype was detected only a few times. V usage is TRBV19 and J usage is TRBJ2-7, with 7 bases lining up with TRBD2. This CDR3 has 15 residues. Germline CDR1 and CDR2: LNHDA and SQIVND (reference sequence). Losses at the gene ends were 4 bases for V and 4 bases for J; bases not matched to a gene: 10. The CDR3 loop is CASSTLAGVGYEQYF. The CDR3 DNA reads TGTGCCAGTAGTACCCTCGCGGGAGTGGGGTACGAGCAGTACTTC. Variable domain in full (rest from reference TRBV19 and TRBJ2-7): DGGITQSPKYLFRKEGQNVTLSCEQNLNHDAMYWYRQDPGQGLRLIYYSQIVNDFQKGDIAEGYSVSREKKESFPLTVTSAQKNPTAFYLCASSTLAGVGYEQYFGPGTRLTVT.

This clonotype was observed a handful of times. The chain carries TRBV25-1 and TRBJ2-1, with D unresolved. Germline V gene sequence: CDR1 MGHDK, CDR2 SYGVNS. V shed 7 bases and J shed 4 bases, with 11 bases lying between them. The CDR3 runs 13 residues. CDR3 nucleotide sequence: TGTGCCAGCACCGCGGATACTTACAATGAGCAGTTCTTC. Encoded protein: CASTADTYNEQFF. The full variable domain, rest sourced from reference TRBV25-1 and TRBJ2-1, is EADIYQTPRYLVIGTGKKITLECSQTMGHDKMYWYQQDPGMELHLIHYSYGVNSTEKGDLSSESTVSRIRTEHFPLTLESARPSHTSQYLCASTADTYNEQFFGPGTRLTVL.

The chain has TRBV5-1 and TRBJ1-3; weak D call: TRBD1 (5 bases). Trimming stripped 4 bases from V and 0 bases from J, with 17 bases between. Germline V gene data show CDR1 as SGHRS and CDR2 as YFSETQ. The CDR3 totals 17 residues. CDR3 protein: CASSEKYGGYSGNTIYF. The DNA of the CDR3 is TGCGCCAGCAGCGAGAAATACGGGGGGTACTCTGGAAACACCATATATTTT.

This clonotype was found many times. This sequence joins TRBV6-5 and TRBJ2-3; TRBD2 might be the D (6 bases). The length of the CDR3 is 15 residues. V was pared by 2 bases and J by 2 bases, with 11 bases between. The germline V gene encodes CDR1 MNHEY and CDR2 SVGAGI. The CDR3 region is CASSYGGALTDTQYF. The DNA for the CDR3 is TGTGCCAGCAGTTACGGCGGGGCCCTCACAGATACGCAGTATTTT.

The chain uses TRBV5-1 and TRBJ2-7, with TRBD2 identical over 7 bases. The CDR3 totals 19 residues. Germline V lookup: CDR1 SGHRS, CDR2 YFSETQ. V trimming: 0 bases; J trimming: 0 bases; junction bases outside the gene matches: 15. The CDR3 here is CASSLAGVAGTDSSYEQYF. Written as DNA, the CDR3 is TGCGCCAGCAGCTTGGCCGGAGTAGCGGGTACGGATAGCTCCTACGAGCAGTACTTC.

Many counts were recorded for this clonotype. The V call is TRBV5-1, the J call TRBJ2-5; D call uncertain. Between the trimmed V and J ends, which lost 0 bases and 5 bases, there was a span of 8 bases. CDR3 length: 13 amino acids. The germline V gene has CDR1 SGHRS and CDR2 YFSETQ. The CDR3 sequence: CASSLVVGETQYF. The CDR3 DNA follows: TGCGCCAGCAGCTTGGTCGTTGGGGAGACCCAGTACTTC.

The chain has TRBV6-1 and TRBJ2-7; D is undetermined. Germline V gene lookup returns CDR1 MNHNS and CDR2 SASEGT. Between the trimmed V and J ends, which lost 3 bases and 0 bases, there was a span of 9 bases. CDR3 length equals 14 residues. CDR3 loop: CASSDSRNSYEQYV. In DNA, the CDR3 is TGTGCCAGCAGTGATAGTCGAAACTCCTACGAGCAGTACGTC.

This clonotype showed up just a few times. The chain couples TRBV30 to TRBJ1-3; D is unclear. CDR1 and CDR2 from the germline V gene are GTSNPN and SVGIG (reference sequence). The CDR3 has 11 amino acids. Trimming took 2 bases from V and 8 from J, leaving 7 bases between them. CDR3 region: CAWSLSDTIYF. Written as DNA, the CDR3 is TGTGCCTGGAGTCTGTCTGACACCATATATTTT.

This clonotype was recorded only once. The chain uses TRBV6-1 and TRBJ2-3; 8 positions match TRBD1. Germline CDR1 is MNHNS and CDR2 is SASEGT. Trimming cost V 2 bases and J 6 bases; bases outside gene matches: 10. CDR3 length: 16 amino acids. CDR3 in amino acids: CASSEIPGQGSDTQYF. The CDR3 region has the DNA TGTGCCAGCAGTGAAATTCCAGGACAGGGTTCGGATACGCAGTATTTT.

This clonotype was seen many times. This chain connects TRBV20-1 to TRBJ2-1, with 9 nucleotides matching TRBD1. Germline CDR1 and CDR2: DFQATT and SNEGSKA (reference sequence). The V segment lost 5 bases and the J segment 8 bases; nucleotides outside the gene matches: 13. The CDR3 extends over 15 amino acids. Here the CDR3 reads CSAPIPGQGVDEQFF. The CDR3 DNA sequence: TGCAGTGCTCCGATTCCGGGACAGGGTGTCGATGAGCAGTTCTTC.

There are a few counts of this clonotype. The chain uses TRBV19 and TRBJ2-1, with 11 bases lining up with TRBD2. This CDR3 comprises 15 residues. V was pared by 6 bases and J by 6 bases, with 7 bases of the junction left unmatched. Germline V gives CDR1 LNHDA, CDR2 SQIVND (reference sequence). The CDR3: CASSKGLAVLNEQFF. CDR3 bases: TGTGCCAGTAGCAAGGGACTAGCGGTACTCAATGAGCAGTTCTTC.

This chain connects TRBV11-1 to TRBJ1-2; no reliable D call. V lost 4 bases and J lost 4, with 7 bases in between. Germline-derived CDR1 and CDR2 are SGHAT and FQDESV (reference sequence). The CDR3 totals 12 residues. The CDR3 DNA reads as TGTGCCAGCAGCTCCGGAGGCTATGGCTACACCTTC. Translated, it gives CASSSGGYGYTF.

The chain links TRBV10-3 to TRBJ2-1; a weak D match, TRBD2 (6 bases). Trimming left V 6 bases short and J 5 bases short, with 17 bases between. Germline assignment: CDR1 ENHRY and CDR2 SYGVKD. This CDR3 is built from 15 residues. CDR3 sequence: CAISPGERWNNEQFF. Here the CDR3 DNA reads TGTGCCATCAGCCCGGGGGAGAGGTGGAACAATGAGCAGTTCTTC.

This clonotype has ten or more counts. The chain recombines TRBV3-1 with TRBJ2-3, with 10 bases fitting TRBD2. The V gene end was trimmed by 0 bases and the J gene end by 5 bases; junction bases not matched to a gene: 2. Per germline, CDR1 LGHDT and CDR2 YNNKEL (reference sequence). The CDR3 totals 15 residues. The CDR3 nucleotides read TGTGCCAGCAGCCAAGATCTAGCGGGGGAAGATACGCAGTATTTT. It codes for CASSQDLAGEDTQYF.

In DNA, the CDR3 is TGTGCCAGCAGCCAAGTTAAAAACCGAGAGACCCAGTACTTC. Translating it yields CASSQVKNRETQYF. This sequence joins TRBV14 and TRBJ2-5; no reliable D call. Trimming removed 1 base at V and 4 bases at J, with 10 bases between. Germline lookup yields CDR1 SGHDN and CDR2 FVKESK. The CDR3 is 14 amino acids.

This clonotype was seen many times. The chain has TRBV28 and TRBJ1-5; D unresolved. In germline, CDR1 is MDHEN, CDR2 SYDVKM. The CDR3 is made up of 14 amino acids. V gave up 1 base and J gave up 2 bases, with 6 bases separating them. The CDR3 DNA reads as TGTGCCAGCAGTTTATCGGTCGGCAATCAGCCCCAGCATTTT. Protein: CASSLSVGNQPQHF. Using reference TRBV28 and TRBJ1-5 for the parts outside the CDR3, the full variable domain is DVKVTQSSRYLVKRTGEKVFLECVQDMDHENMFWYRQDPGLGLRLIYFSYDVKMKEKGDIPEGYSVSREKKERFSLILESASTNQTSMYLCASSLSVGNQPQHFGDGTRLSIL.

This clonotype has at least ten counts. The CDR3 spells CASRDRGSPLHF. CDR3 in DNA: TGTGCCAGCAGAGACAGGGGTTCACCCCTCCACTTT. The chain links TRBV6-1 to TRBJ1-6; 8 positions match TRBD1. Trimming removed 6 bases from V and 9 bases from J; junction bases left unmatched: 1. Germline V gives CDR1 MNHNS, CDR2 SASEGT. The CDR3 has 12 amino acids.

The rearrangement joins TRBV11-2 to TRBJ2-3; D possibly matches TRBD1 or TRBD2 (6 bases each). Germline V gives CDR1 SGHAT, CDR2 FQNNGV. V dropped 0 bases and J dropped 6 bases, with 13 bases sitting between them. CDR3 length equals 15 residues. The CDR3 bases are TGTGCCAGCAGCTTAGAAGGGGGGTTTGCCGATACGCAGTATTTT. This encodes CASSLEGGFADTQYF.

Only a few counts were recorded for this clonotype. The rearrangement links TRBV19 to TRBJ2-2; the D gene could be TRBD1 or TRBD2 (6 bases each). There are 18 residues in the CDR3. From germline, CDR1 is LNHDA and CDR2 SQIVND (reference sequence). The V and J ends lost 3 bases and 4 bases respectively, with 21 bases between them. CDR3 protein: CASSIGALGGPGTGELFF. The CDR3 DNA follows: TGTGCCAGTAGTATCGGGGCTTTAGGGGGGCCTGGCACCGGGGAGCTGTTTTTT. The whole variable domain, filled in from reference TRBV19 and TRBJ2-2, reads DGGITQSPKYLFRKEGQNVTLSCEQNLNHDAMYWYRQDPGQGLRLIYYSQIVNDFQKGDIAEGYSVSREKKESFPLTVTSAQKNPTAFYLCASSIGALGGPGTGELFFGEGSRLTVL.

In its sample, this clonotype was seen many times. The V and J genes are TRBV12-3 or TRBV12-4 and TRBJ1-1; tentative D call: TRBD1 (6 bases). Trimming cost V 1 base and J 7 bases, with 10 bases left between them. The length of the CDR3 is 13 residues. As DNA, the CDR3 is TGTGCCAGCAGTTTAGACAGGGACGTTGAAGCTTTCTTT. Its protein is CASSLDRDVEAFF.

This chain links TRBV2 with TRBJ1-1; possibly TRBD1 for D (5 bases). V lost 5 bases, J lost 2 bases, and 12 bases lay in between. The V gene's germline CDR1 is SNHLY and CDR2 FYNNEI. The CDR3 sequence is 14 residues long. The DNA of the CDR3 is TGTGCCAGCAGTCACGGGACGCGTAACACTGAAGCTTTCTTT. Amino acids: CASSHGTRNTEAFF.

This clonotype has more than one count but fewer than ten. The chain uses TRBV6-1 and TRBJ2-1, with 12 bases that match TRBD2. The CDR3 consists of 16 residues. Per the germline V gene, CDR1 is MNHNS and CDR2 is SASEGT. Unmatched junction bases numbered 14, after V lost 2 bases and J lost 15 bases. The DNA of the CDR3 is TGTGCCAGCAGTGAAAATGCGGGCCTGACTAGCGGGGGTTGGTTCTTC. It translates to CASSENAGLTSGGWFF.

The chain employs TRBV6-1 and TRBJ2-2, with TRBD2 matching 8 bases. Germline V CDR1 and CDR2: MNHNS, SASEGT. The V and J ends lost 5 bases and 1 base, in that order; junction bases with no gene match: 12. The CDR3 totals 18 residues. CDR3 residues: CASSPNKPGLENTGELFF. CDR3 nucleotides: TGTGCCAGCAGTCCCAACAAGCCGGGACTAGAGAACACCGGGGAGCTGTTTTTT.

This clonotype was seen a handful of times. The chain is built from TRBV27 and TRBJ1-2; D is perhaps TRBD1 (5 bases). V dropped 3 bases and J dropped 7 bases, with 12 bases sitting between them. Germline lookup yields CDR1 MNHEY and CDR2 SMNVEV (reference sequence). The CDR3 consists of 13 residues. Here the CDR3 reads CASSLGGNSGYTF. For the CDR3, the DNA is TGTGCCAGCAGTTTGGGGGGAAATAGTGGCTACACCTTC.